A selection of T cell receptor beta chains follows, all from one sample in a study of blood T cell repertoires in COVID-19. Data came from immunoSEQ multiplex PCR; TCRdb stores just in-frame clones and leaves some out. The table has about 87,000 clones, about four fifths seen once; the top ten hold roughly 2.2%. Sequencing was done on a sample of peripheral blood. The receptors here all came from an older woman with acute or convalescent COVID-19. CDR3s include the opening cysteine and the closing phenylalanine or tryptophan. A D gene is named only where the DNA matches it firmly. Rows give clone size only sometimes, using once, few, many, or a class for an expanded clone.

J gene | V gene | D gene | clone size | CDR3 DNA | CDR3 protein
TRBJ2-1 | TRBV9 | TRBD2 | - | TGTGCCAGCAGCAACGAGGGACTAGCGGCCAATGAGCAGTTCTTC | CASSNEGLAANEQFF
TRBJ1-6 | TRBV28 | - | - | TGTGCCAGCAGGAAGACAAAGGATTCACCCCTCCACTTT | CASRKTKDSPLHF
TRBJ1-2 | TRBV27 | - | - | TGTGCCAGCAGTTTATCGACAGGATCGCAGGGCTATGGCTACACCTTC | CASSLSTGSQGYGYTF
TRBJ1-1 | TRBV5-1 | - | - | TGCGCCAGCAGCTTGGGTCTAGGGGACACTGAAGCTTTCTTT | CASSLGLGDTEAFF
TRBJ2-5 | TRBV30 | TRBD2 | - | TGTGCCTGGAGTGACCTCCTAGCGGGGGGGCCAATCAGAGAGACCCAGTACTTC | CAWSDLLAGGPIRETQYF
TRBJ1-1 | TRBV5-1 | - | - | TGCGCCAGCAGACAATCAGCGACCACGAACACTGAAGCTTTCTTT | CASRQSATTNTEAFF
TRBJ2-7 | TRBV19 | - | - | TGTGCCAGTAGCCCCCAAATCGCGGGCTACGAGCAGTACTTC | CASSPQIAGYEQYF
TRBJ1-2 | TRBV6-1 | - | once | TGTGCCAGCAGTGAGTACTTTGGCGGAGGCTACACCTTC | CASSEYFGGGYTF
TRBJ2-3 | TRBV10-1 | TRBD1 | - | TGCGCCAGCAGTGTCGAGGGGGCGAGCACAGATACGCAGTATTTT | CASSVEGASTDTQYF
TRBJ2-2 | TRBV18 | TRBD1 | few | TGTGCCAGCTCACCAGGGGAGCCGGGACAGGTGAACACCGGGGAGCTGTTTTTT | CASSPGEPGQVNTGELFF
TRBJ1-6 | TRBV9 | TRBD1 | - | TGTGCCAGCAGCGTAGAGGGGACAGGGGTATCACCCCTCCACTTT | CASSVEGTGVSPLHF
TRBJ1-6 | TRBV5-4 | TRBD1 | once | TGTGCCAGCAGCTGGGACAGGGGATCTTCACCCCTCCACTTT | CASSWDRGSSPLHF
TRBJ1-3 | TRBV19 | - | - | TGTGCCAGTAGTACGGGGAGCTCCTCTGGAAACACCATATATTTT | CASSTGSSSGNTIYF
TRBJ1-2 | TRBV12-3/TRBV12-4 | TRBD1 | - | TGTGCCACTATAGGGGAACAGGGGAGAGGCTACACCTTC | CATIGEQGRGYTF
TRBJ2-5 | TRBV5-1 | TRBD2 | - | TGCGCCAGCAGCTTGGTTTCTAGCGGGGGGAGAGGAGAGACCCAGTACTTC | CASSLVSSGGRGETQYF
TRBJ2-2 | TRBV12-3/TRBV12-4 | TRBD1 | - | TGTGCCAGCACTGAGGGGGCCCCCGGGGAGCTGTTTTTT | CASTEGAPGELFF
TRBJ1-1 | TRBV19 | - | - | TGTGCCAGTAGGTCGGACAGCCTAAACACTGAAGCTTTCTTT | CASRSDSLNTEAFF
TRBJ2-1 | TRBV15 | TRBD1 | few | TGTGCCACCAGCAGAGATCCGGGACAGGCTTACAATGAGCAGTTCTTC | CATSRDPGQAYNEQFF
TRBJ1-2 | TRBV27 | - | - | TGTGCCAGCAGTTCAGGGGCAGGGTGGGTTGGCTACACCTTC | CASSSGAGWVGYTF
TRBJ2-3 | TRBV15 | - | - | TGTGCCACCGGGACTAGCACAGATACGCAGTATTTT | CATGTSTDTQYF
TRBJ1-2 | TRBV5-1 | TRBD1 | - | TGCGCCAGCAGCTTGGCCGGGACAGGTTTAGGCTACACCTTC | CASSLAGTGLGYTF
TRBJ2-7 | TRBV2 | - | few | TGTGCCAGCAGTGAAGTAAGTGGTCGTATTAGTTCCTACGAGCAGTACTTC | CASSEVSGRISSYEQYF
TRBJ2-1 | TRBV4-1 | TRBD2 | - | TGCGCCAGCAGCCTTGCACCCTCGGGGGGGCATAATGAGCAGTTCTTC | CASSLAPSGGHNEQFF